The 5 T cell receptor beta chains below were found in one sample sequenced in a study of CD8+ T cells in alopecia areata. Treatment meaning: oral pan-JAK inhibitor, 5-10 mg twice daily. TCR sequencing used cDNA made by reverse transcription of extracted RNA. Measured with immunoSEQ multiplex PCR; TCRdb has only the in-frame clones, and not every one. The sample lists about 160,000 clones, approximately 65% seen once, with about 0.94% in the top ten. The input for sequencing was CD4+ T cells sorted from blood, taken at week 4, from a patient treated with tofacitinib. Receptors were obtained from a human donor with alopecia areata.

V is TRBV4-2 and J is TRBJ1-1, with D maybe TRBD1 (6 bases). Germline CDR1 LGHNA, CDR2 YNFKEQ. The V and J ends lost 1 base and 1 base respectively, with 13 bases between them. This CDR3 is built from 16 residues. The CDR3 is CASSQAYRDWNTEAFF. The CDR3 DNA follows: TGTGCCAGCAGCCAAGCTTACAGGGATTGGAACACTGAAGCTTTCTTT.

CDR3 loop: CSVVAGRDTGELFF. The CDR3 DNA reads TGCAGCGTTGTGGCGGGGCGAGACACCGGGGAGCTGTTTTTT. This sequence joins TRBV29-1 and TRBJ2-2, with D possibly matching TRBD2 (6 bases). Germline CDR1 SQVTM, CDR2 ANQGSEA. The CDR3 is 14 amino acids. Trimming removed 4 bases from V and 3 bases from J, with 12 bases in between.

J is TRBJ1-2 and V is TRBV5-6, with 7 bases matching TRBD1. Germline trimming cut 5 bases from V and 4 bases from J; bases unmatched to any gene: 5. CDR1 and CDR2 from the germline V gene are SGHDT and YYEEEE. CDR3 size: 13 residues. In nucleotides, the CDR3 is TGTGCCAGCAGGAACAGGGGCGTCTATGGCTACACCTTC. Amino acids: CASRNRGVYGYTF.

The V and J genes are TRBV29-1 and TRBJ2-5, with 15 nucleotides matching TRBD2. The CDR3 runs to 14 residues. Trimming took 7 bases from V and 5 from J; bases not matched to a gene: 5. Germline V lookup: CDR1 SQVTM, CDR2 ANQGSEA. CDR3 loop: CSGSGLAGGETQYF. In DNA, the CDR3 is TGCAGCGGCTCCGGACTAGCGGGAGGGGAGACCCAGTACTTC. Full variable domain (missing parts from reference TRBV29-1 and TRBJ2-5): SAVISQKPSRDICQRGTSLTIQCQVDSQVTMMFWYRQQPGQSLTLIATANQGSEATYESGFVIDKFPISRPNLTFSTLTVSNMSPEDSSIYLCSGSGLAGGETQYFGPGTRLLVL.

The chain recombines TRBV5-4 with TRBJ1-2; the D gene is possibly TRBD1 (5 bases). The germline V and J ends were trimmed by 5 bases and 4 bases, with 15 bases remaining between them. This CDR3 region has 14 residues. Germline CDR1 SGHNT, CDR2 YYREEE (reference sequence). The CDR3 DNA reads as TGTGCCAGCAGTGCGGGGACGGAGCCCTATGGCTACACCTTC. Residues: CASSAGTEPYGYTF.